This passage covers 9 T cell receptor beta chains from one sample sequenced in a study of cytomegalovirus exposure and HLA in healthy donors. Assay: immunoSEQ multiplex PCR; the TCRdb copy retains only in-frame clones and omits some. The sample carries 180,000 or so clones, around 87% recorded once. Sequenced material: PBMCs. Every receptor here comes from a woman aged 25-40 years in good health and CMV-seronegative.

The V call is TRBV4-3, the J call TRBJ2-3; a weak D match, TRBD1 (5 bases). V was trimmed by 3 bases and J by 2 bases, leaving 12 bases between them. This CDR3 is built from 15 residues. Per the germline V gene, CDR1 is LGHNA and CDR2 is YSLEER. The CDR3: CASSQLQEFTDTQYF. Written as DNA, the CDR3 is TGCGCCAGCAGCCAGCTACAGGAGTTCACAGATACGCAGTATTTT.

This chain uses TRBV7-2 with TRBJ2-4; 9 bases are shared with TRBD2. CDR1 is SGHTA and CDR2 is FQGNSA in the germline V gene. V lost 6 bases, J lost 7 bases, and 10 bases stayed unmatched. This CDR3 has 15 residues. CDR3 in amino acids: CASSFSGGPGNIQYF. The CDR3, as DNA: TGTGCCAGCAGTTTTAGCGGGGGTCCGGGGAACATTCAGTACTTC.

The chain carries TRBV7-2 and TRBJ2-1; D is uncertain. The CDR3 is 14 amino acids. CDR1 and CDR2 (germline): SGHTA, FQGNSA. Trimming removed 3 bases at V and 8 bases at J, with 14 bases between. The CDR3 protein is CASSFLAESDEQFF. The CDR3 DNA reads TGTGCCAGCAGCTTTCTGGCCGAGAGCGATGAGCAGTTCTTC.

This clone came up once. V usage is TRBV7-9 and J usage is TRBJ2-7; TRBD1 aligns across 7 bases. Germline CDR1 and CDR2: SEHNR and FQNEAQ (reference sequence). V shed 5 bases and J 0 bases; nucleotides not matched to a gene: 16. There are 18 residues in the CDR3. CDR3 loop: CASSPRETQGVLSYEQYF. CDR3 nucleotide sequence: TGTGCCAGCAGCCCCAGGGAGACCCAGGGGGTGCTCTCCTACGAGCAGTACTTC.

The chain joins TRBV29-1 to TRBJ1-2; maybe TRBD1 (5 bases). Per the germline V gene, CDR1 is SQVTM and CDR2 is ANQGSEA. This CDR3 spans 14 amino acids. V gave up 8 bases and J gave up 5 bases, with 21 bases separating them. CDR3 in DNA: TGCAGCATCCCGACCCCGGGGGAATTGTATGGCTACACCTTC. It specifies CSIPTPGELYGYTF.

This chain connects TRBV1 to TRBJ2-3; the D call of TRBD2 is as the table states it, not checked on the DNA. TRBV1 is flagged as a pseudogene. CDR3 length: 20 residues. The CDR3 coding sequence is TGCACCAGCCATTGTGAAGTGGCTAGCGGGGGGGCCGAGGGCACAGATACGCAGTATTTT. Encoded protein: CTSHCEVASGGAEGTDTQYF.

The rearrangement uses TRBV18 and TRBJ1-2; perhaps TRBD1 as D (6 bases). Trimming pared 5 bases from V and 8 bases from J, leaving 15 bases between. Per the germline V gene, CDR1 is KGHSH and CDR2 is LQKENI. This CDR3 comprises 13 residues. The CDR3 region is CASSGQTSGGYTF. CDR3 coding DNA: TGTGCCAGCTCAGGACAGACATCGGGGGGCTACACCTTC.

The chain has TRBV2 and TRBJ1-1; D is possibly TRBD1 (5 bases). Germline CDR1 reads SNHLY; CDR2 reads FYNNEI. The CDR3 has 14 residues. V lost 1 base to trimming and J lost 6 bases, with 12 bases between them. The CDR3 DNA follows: TGTGCCAGCAGTGAAGGGGCAGGGAGGCCTGAAGCTTTCTTT. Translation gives CASSEGAGRPEAFF.

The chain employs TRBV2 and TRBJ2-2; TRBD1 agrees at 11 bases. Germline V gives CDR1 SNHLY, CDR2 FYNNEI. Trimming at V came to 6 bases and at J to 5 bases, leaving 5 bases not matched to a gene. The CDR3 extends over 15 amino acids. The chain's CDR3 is CASSDGTGGTGELFF. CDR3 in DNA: TGTGCCAGCAGCGATGGGACAGGGGGAACCGGGGAGCTGTTTTTT.